Shown below are 21 T cell receptor beta chains from a single sample sequenced in a study of T-cell memory formation after mild COVID-19. TCRdb passed the 5' RACE reads through MiXCR, listing each CDR3 protein once. The sample has 350,000 or so distinct CDR3 sequences; roughly 13% are singletons. Material for sequencing was PBMCs or a T cell subset sorted from them (not recorded which). Receptor source: a man aged 18 to 30 who had mild COVID-19 (a few samples of this study predate the infection). Cell type and time point are not known.

This clonotype was detected a few times. The rearrangement joins TRBV30 to TRBJ2-6; D unresolved. CDR3 length: 13 amino acids. Germline-derived CDR1 and CDR2 are GTSNPN and SVGIG (reference sequence). Trimming pared 1 base from V and 1 base from J, leaving 2 bases between. The CDR3 nucleotides read TGTGCCTGGAGTGAATCTGGGGCCAACGTCCTGACTTTC. The encoded protein is CAWSESGANVLTF.

This clonotype was counted between two and nine times. This rearrangement joins TRBV2 to TRBJ1-4, with D tentatively TRBD1 (6 bases). Deletions cut 2 bases from V and 2 bases from J, with 6 bases between. Germline CDR1 reads SNHLY; CDR2 reads FYNNEI. The CDR3 runs 14 residues. This CDR3 reads CASSEQGTNEKLFF. In nucleotides, the CDR3 is TGTGCCAGCAGTGAACAGGGGACTAATGAAAAACTGTTTTTT.

The chain recombines TRBV20-1 with TRBJ2-7; a possible D gene is TRBD1 (6 bases). Germline values: CDR1 DFQATT, CDR2 SNEGSKA (reference sequence). This CDR3 has 12 amino acids. V lost 3 bases, J lost 7 bases, and 13 bases lay in between. CDR3 bases: TGCAGTGCTAGCCAGGGGATTGGGGAGCAGTACGTC. Its translation is CSASQGIGEQYV.

The chain combines TRBV20-1 with TRBJ2-7; D possibly corresponds to TRBD1 (5 bases). Trimming took off 0 bases at V and 3 bases at J, with 12 bases between the two ends. Germline CDR1 reads DFQATT; CDR2 reads SNEGSKA (reference sequence). The CDR3 is 14 residues long. CDR3 nucleotide sequence: TGCAGTGCTAGAGATCTCGGTCAGGGCTACGAGCAGTACTTC. This codes for CSARDLGQGYEQYF.

The chain is built from TRBV5-6 and TRBJ2-1; D possibly corresponds to TRBD2 (6 bases). V was shortened by 4 bases and J by 5 bases, with 19 bases between the two germline ends. This CDR3 has 16 amino acids. Looked up from germline, CDR1 is SGHDT and CDR2 is YYEEEE. The CDR3 sequence is CASSLPGTYLDNEQFF. The CDR3 nucleotides read TGTGCCAGCAGCCTGCCAGGGACTTATCTGGACAATGAGCAGTTCTTC.

This clonotype was picked up a small number of times. The CDR3 region is CASRDQPDRNTGELFF. The CDR3 coding sequence is TGTGCCAGCAGGGACCAACCGGACAGGAACACCGGGGAGCTGTTTTTT. The genes are TRBV6-2 or TRBV6-3 and TRBJ2-2, with a possible D match to TRBD1 (6 bases). Germline V gives CDR1 MNHEY, CDR2 SVGEGT. The ends were cut back, 6 bases at V and 1 base at J, with 15 bases in the middle. This CDR3 has 16 amino acids.

The chain employs TRBV7-9 and TRBJ2-3; no clear D. Germline-derived CDR1 and CDR2 are SEHNR and FQNEAQ (reference sequence). Between the trimmed V and J ends, which lost 2 bases and 0 bases, there was a span of 9 bases. The CDR3 covers 15 residues. CDR3 amino acids: CASSLNIYSTDTQYF. CDR3 sequence (DNA): TGTGCCAGCAGCTTAAACATCTATAGCACAGATACGCAGTATTTT.

The chain combines TRBV27 with TRBJ2-2; 7 positions agree with TRBD1. Germline V lookup: CDR1 MNHEY, CDR2 SMNVEV (reference sequence). This CDR3 has 15 amino acids. With V trimmed by 3 bases and J by 4 bases, 5 bases remained unmatched. The CDR3 DNA reads as TGTGCCAGCAGTTTCGGGGACAGACCCACCGGGGAGCTGTTTTTT. Residues: CASSFGDRPTGELFF.

This clonotype was counted a few times. The rearrangement uses TRBV7-9 and TRBJ2-3; either TRBD1 or TRBD2 may supply D (5 bases each). This CDR3 comprises 14 residues. Germline CDR1 reads SEHNR; CDR2 reads FQNEAQ (reference sequence). Trimming shortened V by 5 bases and J by 4 bases, and 13 bases separated the two germline ends. The chain's CDR3 is CASSPWGMADTQYF. The CDR3 nucleotides read TGTGCCAGCAGCCCCTGGGGGATGGCAGATACGCAGTATTTT.

The chain joins TRBV5-6 to TRBJ2-3; TRBD2 might be the D (6 bases). This CDR3 is 14 amino acids long. The V and J ends lost 6 bases and 1 base respectively, with 12 bases between them. Germline loops: CDR1 SGHDT, CDR2 YYEEEE. The CDR3 nucleotides are TGTGCCAGCACCCGGGGGTTCCGCACAGATACGCAGTATTTT. Translating it yields CASTRGFRTDTQYF.

The genes are TRBV7-3 and TRBJ2-2; 10 bases map to TRBD2. The J segment lost 7 bases and the V segment lost 8 bases, leaving 4 bases of the junction unmatched. This CDR3 is 13 amino acids long. Germline CDR1 reads SGHTA; CDR2 reads FQGTGA. Here the CDR3 DNA reads TGTGCCAGCTCTAGCGGGGGCTTCGGGGAGCTGTTTTTT. Its protein product is CASSSGGFGELFF.

The table lists this clonotype with a count of one. Compared with germline, one end of the junction differs, possibly owing to a read error. The V gene is TRBV5-4, the J gene TRBJ2-5; D may be TRBD1 (5 bases). The length of the CDR3 is 14 residues. Germline V gene data show CDR1 as SGHNT and CDR2 as YYREEE (reference sequence). CDR3 sequence: CASSLRQGSETQYF. The CDR3 bases are TGTGCAAGCAGCTTGAGGCAGGGATCCGAGACCCAGTACTTC.

This clonotype was seen only a few times. The V and J genes are TRBV23-1 and TRBJ2-7; 8 bases fit TRBD1. TRBV23-1 falls under the ORF class, with uncertain function. This CDR3 has 15 residues. V shed 7 bases, J shed 6 bases, and the junction held 14 bases outside the gene matches. Written as DNA, the CDR3 is TGCGCCAGCATACTACGGACAGGGAAAGCGCGCGAGCAGTACGTC. Its translation: CASILRTGKAREQYV.

This chain uses TRBV6-6 with TRBJ2-1, with 9 bases matching TRBD2. Losses at the gene ends were 2 bases for V and 8 bases for J; bases not matched to a gene: 10. The CDR3 is 16 residues long. Germline V gene data show CDR1 as MNHNY and CDR2 as SVGAGI (reference sequence). The CDR3 DNA follows: TGTGCCAGCAGTTACGGAGAGACTAGCGGAGTCTATGAGCAGTTCTTC. Its translation: CASSYGETSGVYEQFF.

The sample holds a few counts of this clonotype. At one end the junction does not follow the germline gene, possibly because of a read error. This sequence joins TRBV27 and TRBJ2-2, with 9 bases lining up with TRBD1. The CDR3 is made up of 14 amino acids. Per germline, CDR1 MNHEY and CDR2 SMNVEV (reference sequence). The CDR3 protein is CASRGTGNAGELFF. CDR3 bases: TGTGCCAGCAGAGGGACAGGGAACGCCGGGGAGCTGTTTTTT.

This clonotype appeared many times. The chain uses TRBV4-1 and TRBJ1-3, with 8 bases aligning to TRBD1. V dropped 6 bases and J dropped 0; count of bases not matched to a gene: 7. CDR1 MGHRA and CDR2 YSYEKL come from the germline V gene. The CDR3 runs 16 residues. CDR3 sequence (DNA): TGCGCCAGCAGTAGACAGGGGCCGAGCTCTGGAAACACCATATATTTT. This encodes CASSRQGPSSGNTIYF.

The genes are TRBV7-2 and TRBJ2-3; TRBD2 matches 7 bases. Germline CDR1 and CDR2: SGHTA and FQGNSA. This CDR3 contains 16 residues. Trimming removed 1 base from V and 0 bases from J; junction bases left unmatched: 4. CDR3 amino acids: CASSLVPAGSTDTQYF. The CDR3 DNA reads TGTGCCAGCAGCTTAGTCCCAGCGGGGAGCACAGATACGCAGTATTTT.

Ten or more counts support this clonotype. The chain has TRBV5-6 and TRBJ2-7, with D perhaps given as TRBD1 or TRBD2 (6 bases each). V gave up 6 bases and J gave up 3 bases, with 19 bases separating them. Germline loops: CDR1 SGHDT, CDR2 YYEEEE. The CDR3 spans 15 residues. CDR3: CASTSEGGLDYEQYF. The CDR3 coding sequence is TGTGCCAGCACCTCGGAGGGGGGATTGGACTACGAGCAGTACTTC.

The J gene is TRBJ2-7, the V gene TRBV7-2, with D unclear. The CDR3 contains 14 residues. V was trimmed by 4 bases and J by 2 bases, leaving 12 bases between them. Germline values: CDR1 SGHTA, CDR2 FQGNSA. CDR3 region: CASSSFDGTYEQYV. The CDR3 nucleotides read TGTGCCAGCAGCTCTTTCGACGGTACCTACGAGCAGTACGTC.

This clonotype occurred a few times. The J gene is TRBJ2-5, the V gene TRBV7-9, with 8 bases lining up with TRBD1. CDR3 length: 14 residues. The V gene end was trimmed by 4 bases and the J gene end by 1 base; junction bases not matched to a gene: 2. The germline V gene has CDR1 SEHNR and CDR2 FQNEAQ (reference sequence). The CDR3: CASSSGTGQETQYF. The CDR3, as DNA: TGTGCCAGCAGCTCCGGGACAGGCCAAGAGACCCAGTACTTC.

This clonotype was detected many times. The chain uses TRBV2 and TRBJ2-1; possibly TRBD2 for D (6 bases). The V gene's germline CDR1 is SNHLY and CDR2 FYNNEI. CDR3 length: 16 amino acids. Trimming cost V 11 bases and J 8 bases, with 28 bases left between them. Here the CDR3 DNA reads TGTGCCCCCCCGGTCGGGGTGTCCGGGAGAAAGGATGAGCAGTTCTTC. It specifies CAPPVGVSGRKDEQFF.